Listed here are 8 T cell receptor beta chains from one sample, sequenced in a study of blood T cells in healthy people across ages (dated by TCRdb to about 2015). The library came from 5' RACE. The reads were generated on an Illumina HiSeq 2500. A second PCR of roughly 7 to 12 cycles was run with a J-beta primer mix and a sample-barcoded 5' primer. Starting from the raw public reads, TCRdb applied fastp trimming at Q25, assembled clones with MiXCR and retained in-frame beta chains. Records with the same CDR3 protein are collapsed into one entry carrying the most frequent genes and DNA. In this sample the table shows about 800,000 distinct CDR3 sequences, around a quarter of which occur a single time. Of the sample, more than 3% falls within the top ten clones. The data also belong to a second study, concerning T cells of mothers and their children.

Source material: blood. The receptor set was obtained from a boy younger than 18 in good health.

As concerns this clonotype: The germline gene is not matched at one end of the junction; a read error may be the cause. The chain employs TRBV7-7 and TRBJ2-2, with D unresolved. There are 17 residues in the CDR3. Germline CDR1 is SSHAT and CDR2 is FNYEAQ (reference sequence). CDR3 loop: CASSSSVAVRGAGELFF. CDR3 nucleotide sequence: TGTGCTAGCAGCTCGAGTGTGGCGGTGCGCGGCGCCGGGGAGCTGTTTTTT.

There are a few counts of this clonotype. The chain uses TRBV3-1 and TRBJ2-1; tentatively, D is TRBD2 (5 bases). Judging by the DNA end, TRBJ2-5 fits better; the J call may be wrong. The CDR3 has 17 residues. Per the germline V gene, CDR1 is LGHDT and CDR2 is YNNKEL (reference sequence). This CDR3 reads CASSQDSIPMRVETQYF. The CDR3 nucleotides are TGTGCCAGCAGCCAAGATTCGATCCCCATGAGGGTGGAGACCCAGTACTTC.

The V call is TRBV7-2, the J call TRBJ2-1; D is perhaps TRBD1 (6 bases). From germline, CDR1 is SGHTA and CDR2 FQGNSA. V shed 5 bases and J shed 7 bases, with 21 bases lying between them. The CDR3 contains 16 residues. Here the CDR3 reads CASSPPRTALQNEQFF. CDR3 DNA sequence: TGTGCCAGCAGCCCCCCCCGGACAGCGCTACAGAATGAGCAGTTCTTC. The full variable domain, in which reference TRBV7-2 and TRBJ2-1 provide the parts outside the CDR3, is GAGVSQSPSNKVTEKGKDVELRCDPISGHTALYWYRQSLGQGLEFLIYFQGNSAPDKSGLPSDRFSAERTGGSVSTLTIQRTQQEDSAVYLCASSPPRTALQNEQFFGPGTRLTVL.

The chain recombines TRBV3-1 with TRBJ2-7; D remains unclear. Germline V gene data show CDR1 as LGHDT and CDR2 as YNNKEL (reference sequence). Trimming cost V 1 base and J 4 bases, with 11 bases left between them. CDR3 length: 14 residues. The CDR3 loop reads CASSQGVGVYEQYF. For the CDR3, the DNA is TGTGCCAGCAGCCAAGGCGTTGGTGTGTACGAGCAGTACTTC.

The table lists this clonotype with many counts. The CDR3 DNA reads TGTGCCAGCAGCCTTACAGGAAACTCCTACGAGCAGTACTTC. Protein product: CASSLTGNSYEQYF. The chain recombines TRBV7-8 with TRBJ2-7; D might be TRBD1 (5 bases). V lost 5 bases and J lost 0, with 11 bases in between. Per germline, CDR1 SGHVS and CDR2 FQNEAQ. The CDR3 totals 14 residues.

This clonotype showed up just a few times. The chain's CDR3 is CATSGRFASGANVLTF. The CDR3 region has the DNA TGTGCCACCAGTGGTCGATTCGCCTCTGGGGCCAACGTCCTGACTTTC. V is TRBV24-1 and J is TRBJ2-6; no clear D gene. Germline V lookup: CDR1 KGHDR, CDR2 SFDVKD. The CDR3 totals 16 residues. Trimming left V 5 bases short and J 0 bases short, with 10 bases between.

This clonotype was seen a single time. The chain links TRBV7-2 to TRBJ2-1; TRBD2 aligns across 7 bases. The V gene end was trimmed by 6 bases and the J gene end by 9 bases; junction bases not matched to a gene: 11. This CDR3 contains 14 residues. Germline V gene sequence: CDR1 SGHTA, CDR2 FQGNSA. The CDR3 loop reads CASRGLVAAPEQFF. The CDR3 DNA follows: TGTGCCAGCAGAGGACTAGTCGCCGCACCTGAGCAGTTCTTC.

This clonotype was observed a handful of times. The rearrangement uses TRBV19 and TRBJ2-3; D gene uncertain. CDR1 is LNHDA, CDR2 SQIVND, per germline (reference sequence). This CDR3 spans 10 amino acids. V dropped 8 bases and J dropped 13 bases, with 13 bases sitting between them. The CDR3 here is CASGSGVEYF. In DNA, the CDR3 is TGTGCCAGTGGCTCAGGAGTGGAGTATTTT.